The clone carrying this T cell receptor beta chain was detected ten times or more. No antigen is known for it. A marrow graft followed busulfan-fludarabine conditioning, with cyclophosphamide on days +3 and +4. This record comes from a study of T cells after posttransplantation cyclophosphamide. V was clipped by 7 bases and J by 6 bases; unmatched bases: 6. From germline, CDR1 is SNHLY and CDR2 FYNNEI. The length of the CDR3 is 13 residues. Libraries were prepared by immunoSEQ multiplex PCR; TCRdb keeps only in-frame clonotypes and omits some of them. This sample has 4,500 to 5,500 clones, each found more than once. Study-wide results and limits: Later post-transplant blood repertoires were often dominated by donor CD8+ memory clones. After PTCy, TRB diversity resembled that of CNI/methotrexate controls. Blood and skin or GI T cell repertoires showed limited TRB overlap.

The origin of this receptor is a female patient between 25 and 45 years old who received an allogeneic stem cell transplant from an unrelated donor, was CMV-positive, and had acute and chronic GVHD. Some T cells may arise from the graft donor. This sample comprised PBMCs, obtained after allogeneic stem cell transplant with posttransplant cyclophosphamide. V usage is TRBV2 and J usage is TRBJ1-5; 7 nucleotides agree with TRBD1. CDR3 residues: CASKGGGGQPQHF. The CDR3 DNA reads as TGTGCCAGCAAAGGAGGGGGCGGTCAGCCCCAGCATTTT.